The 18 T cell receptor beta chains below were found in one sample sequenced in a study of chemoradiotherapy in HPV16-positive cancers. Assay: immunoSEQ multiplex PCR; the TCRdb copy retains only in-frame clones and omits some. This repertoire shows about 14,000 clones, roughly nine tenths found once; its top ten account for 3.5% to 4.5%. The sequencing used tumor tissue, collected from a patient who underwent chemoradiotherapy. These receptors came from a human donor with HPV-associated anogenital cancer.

CDR3 amino acids: CASSQALGFSAQPQHF. For the CDR3, the DNA is TGCGCCAGCAGCCAAGCCCTGGGGTTCTCCGCTCAGCCCCAGCATTTT. The chain has TRBV4-1 and TRBJ1-5; D gene uncertain. Germline CDR1 reads MGHRA; CDR2 reads YSYEKL. V was cut by 1 base and J by 6 bases, with 16 bases left in between. The CDR3 consists of 16 residues.

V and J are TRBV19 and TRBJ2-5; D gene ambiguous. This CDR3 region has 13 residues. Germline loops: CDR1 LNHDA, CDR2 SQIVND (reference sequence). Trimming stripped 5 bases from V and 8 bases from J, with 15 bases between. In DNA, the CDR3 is TGTGCCAGTAGTCCCGGGCTTCACGAAACCCAGTACTTC. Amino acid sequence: CASSPGLHETQYF.

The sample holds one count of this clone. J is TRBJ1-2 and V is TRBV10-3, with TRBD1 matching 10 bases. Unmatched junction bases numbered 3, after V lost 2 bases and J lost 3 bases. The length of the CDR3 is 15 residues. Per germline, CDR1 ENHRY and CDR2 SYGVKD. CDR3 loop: CAISEPGQGYYGYTF. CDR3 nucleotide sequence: TGTGCCATCAGTGAGCCGGGACAGGGGTACTATGGCTACACCTTC.

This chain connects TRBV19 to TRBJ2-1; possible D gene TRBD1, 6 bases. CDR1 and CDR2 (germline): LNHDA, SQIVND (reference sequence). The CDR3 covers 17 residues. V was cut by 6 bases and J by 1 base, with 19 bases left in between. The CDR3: CASSNPRGRGSYNEQFF. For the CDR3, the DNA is TGTGCCAGTAGCAATCCCAGGGGAAGAGGGTCCTACAATGAGCAGTTCTTC.

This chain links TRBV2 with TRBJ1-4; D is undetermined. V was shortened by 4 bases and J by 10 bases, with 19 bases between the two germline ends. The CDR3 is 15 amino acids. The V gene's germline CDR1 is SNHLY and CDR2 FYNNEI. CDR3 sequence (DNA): TGTGCCAGCAGTGCAAGATCAGCCCAATCGGCAAAACTGTTTTTT. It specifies CASSARSAQSAKLFF.

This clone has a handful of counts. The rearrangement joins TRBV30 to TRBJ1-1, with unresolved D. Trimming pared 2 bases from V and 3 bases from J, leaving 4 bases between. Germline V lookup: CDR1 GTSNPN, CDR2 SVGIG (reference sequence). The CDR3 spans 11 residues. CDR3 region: CAWSIYTEAFF. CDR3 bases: TGTGCCTGGAGTATATACACTGAAGCTTTCTTT.

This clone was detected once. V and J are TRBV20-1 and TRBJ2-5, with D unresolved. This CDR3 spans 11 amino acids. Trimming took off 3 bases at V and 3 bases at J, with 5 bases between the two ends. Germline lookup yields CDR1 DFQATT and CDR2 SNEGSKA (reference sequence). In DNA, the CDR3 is TGCAGTGCTAGGCCGGAAGAGACCCAGTACTTC. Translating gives CSARPEETQYF.

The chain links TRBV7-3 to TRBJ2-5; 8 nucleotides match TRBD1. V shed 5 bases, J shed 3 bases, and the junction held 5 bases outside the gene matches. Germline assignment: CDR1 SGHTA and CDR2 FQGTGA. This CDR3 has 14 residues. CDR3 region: CASSPPTGEETQYF. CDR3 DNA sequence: TGTGCCAGCAGCCCCCCGACAGGGGAAGAGACCCAGTACTTC.

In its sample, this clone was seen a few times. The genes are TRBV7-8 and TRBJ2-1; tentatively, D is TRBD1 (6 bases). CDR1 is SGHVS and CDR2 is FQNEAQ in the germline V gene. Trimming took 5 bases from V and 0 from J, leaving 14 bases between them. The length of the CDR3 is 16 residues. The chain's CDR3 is CASSRAGQSSYNEQFF. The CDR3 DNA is TGTGCCAGCAGCCGAGCAGGACAGAGCTCCTACAATGAGCAGTTCTTC.

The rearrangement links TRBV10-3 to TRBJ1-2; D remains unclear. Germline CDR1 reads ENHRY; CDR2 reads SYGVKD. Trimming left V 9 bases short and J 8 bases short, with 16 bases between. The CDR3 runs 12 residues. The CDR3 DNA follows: TGTGCCATTTCACAGCCATTATACGGCTACACCTTC. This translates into CAISQPLYGYTF.

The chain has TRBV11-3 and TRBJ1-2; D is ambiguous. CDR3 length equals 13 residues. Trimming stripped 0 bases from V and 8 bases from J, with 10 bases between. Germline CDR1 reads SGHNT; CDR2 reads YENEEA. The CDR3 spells CASSLETLGGYTF. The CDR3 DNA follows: TGTGCCAGCAGCTTAGAAACATTGGGGGGCTACACCTTC. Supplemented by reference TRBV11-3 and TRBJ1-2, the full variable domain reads EAGVVQSPRYKIIEKKQPVAFWCNPISGHNTLYWYLQNLGQGPELLIRYENEEAVDDSQLPKDRFSAERLKGVDSTLKIQPAELGDSAVYLCASSLETLGGYTFGSGTRLTVV.

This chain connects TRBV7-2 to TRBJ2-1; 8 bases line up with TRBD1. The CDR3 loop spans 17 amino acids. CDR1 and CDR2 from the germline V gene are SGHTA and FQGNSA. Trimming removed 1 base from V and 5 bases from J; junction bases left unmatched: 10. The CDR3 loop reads CASSLVGTGNPHNEQFF. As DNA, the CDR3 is TGTGCCAGCAGCTTAGTGGGGACAGGAAACCCACACAATGAGCAGTTCTTC. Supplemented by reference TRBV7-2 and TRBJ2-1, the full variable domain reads GAGVSQSPSNKVTEKGKDVELRCDPISGHTALYWYRQSLGQGLEFLIYFQGNSAPDKSGLPSDRFSAERTGGSVSTLTIQRTQQEDSAVYLCASSLVGTGNPHNEQFFGPGTRLTVL.

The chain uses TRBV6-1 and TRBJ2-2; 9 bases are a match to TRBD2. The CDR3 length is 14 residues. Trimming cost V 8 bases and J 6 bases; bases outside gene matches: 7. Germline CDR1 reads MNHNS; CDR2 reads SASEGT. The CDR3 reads CASSLAGVSGELFF. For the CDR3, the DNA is TGTGCCAGCTCTTTAGCGGGAGTGTCCGGGGAGCTGTTTTTT.

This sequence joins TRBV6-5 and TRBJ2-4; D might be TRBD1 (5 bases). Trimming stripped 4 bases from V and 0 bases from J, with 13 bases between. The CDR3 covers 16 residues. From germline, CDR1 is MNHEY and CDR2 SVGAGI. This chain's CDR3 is CASSFRQSLAKNIQYF. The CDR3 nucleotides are TGTGCCAGCAGTTTCCGACAGAGCTTAGCCAAAAACATTCAGTACTTC.

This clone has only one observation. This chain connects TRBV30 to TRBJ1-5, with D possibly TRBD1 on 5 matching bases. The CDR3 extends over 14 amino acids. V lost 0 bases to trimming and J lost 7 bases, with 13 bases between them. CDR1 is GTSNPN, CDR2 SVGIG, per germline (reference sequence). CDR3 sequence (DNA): TGTGCCTGGAGTGTTCGGGCGGGGGGACAGCCCCAGCATTTT. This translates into CAWSVRAGGQPQHF. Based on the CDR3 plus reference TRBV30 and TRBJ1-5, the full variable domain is SQTIHQWPATLVQPVGSPLSLECTVEGTSNPNLYWYRQAAGRGLQLLFYSVGIGQISSEVPQNLSASRPQDRQFILSSKKLLLSDSGFYLCAWSVRAGGQPQHFGDGTRLSIL.

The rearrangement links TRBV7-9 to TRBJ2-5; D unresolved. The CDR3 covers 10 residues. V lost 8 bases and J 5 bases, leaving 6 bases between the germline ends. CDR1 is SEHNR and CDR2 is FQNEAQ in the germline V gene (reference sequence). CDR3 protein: CASGLETQYF. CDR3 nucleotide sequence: TGTGCCAGCGGGTTGGAGACCCAGTACTTC.

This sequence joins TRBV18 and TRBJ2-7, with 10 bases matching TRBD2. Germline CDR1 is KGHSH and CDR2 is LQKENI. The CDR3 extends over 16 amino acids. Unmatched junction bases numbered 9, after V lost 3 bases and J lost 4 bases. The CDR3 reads CASSPVAGGPLYEQYF. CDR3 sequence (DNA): TGTGCCAGCTCACCGGTAGCGGGAGGCCCTCTTTACGAGCAGTACTTC. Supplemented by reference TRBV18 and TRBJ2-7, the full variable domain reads NAGVMQNPRHLVRRRGQEARLRCSPMKGHSHVYWYRQLPEEGLKFMVYLQKENIIDESGMPKERFSAEFPKEGPSILRIQQVVRGDSAAYFCASSPVAGGPLYEQYFGPGTRLTVT.

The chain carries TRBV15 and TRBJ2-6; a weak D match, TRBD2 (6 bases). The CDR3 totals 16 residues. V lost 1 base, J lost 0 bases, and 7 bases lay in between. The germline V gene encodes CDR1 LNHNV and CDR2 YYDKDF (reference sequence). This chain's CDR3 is CATSRGAGSGANVLTF. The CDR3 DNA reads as TGTGCCACCAGCAGAGGAGCGGGCTCTGGGGCCAACGTCCTGACTTTC.